The 28 T cell receptor beta chains listed next were all sequenced from one sample in a study of cytomegalovirus exposure and HLA in healthy donors. PCR employed 60 Vbeta and 13 Jbeta primers. Only in-frame clones appear in the TCRdb table, and some are missing; sequencing was by immunoSEQ multiplex PCR. This sample's table has around 44,000 clones. Sample: PBMCs. Source of these receptors: a male donor in good health and CMV-seropositive.

The genes are TRBV30 and TRBJ1-5; D may be TRBD1 (5 bases). The V end lost 2 bases, the J end lost 6 bases, and 11 bases lay between the germline ends. The CDR3 extends over 13 amino acids. From germline, CDR1 is GTSNPN and CDR2 SVGIG (reference sequence). DNA for the CDR3: TGTGCCTGGAGTCGTGGGGCGGTTCAGCCCCAGCATTTT. Amino acids: CAWSRGAVQPQHF.

The V call is TRBV18, the J call TRBJ2-3, with unresolved D. Germline V gene data show CDR1 as KGHSH and CDR2 as LQKENI. V was trimmed by 2 bases and J by 5 bases, leaving 17 bases between them. This CDR3 spans 16 amino acids. This CDR3 is CASSPLPAASVDTQYF. CDR3 sequence (DNA): TGTGCCAGCTCACCATTGCCGGCGGCCTCGGTAGATACGCAGTATTTT.

J is TRBJ1-2 and V is TRBV19; a weak D match, TRBD1 (6 bases). This CDR3 is built from 15 residues. Germline CDR1 reads LNHDA; CDR2 reads SQIVND (reference sequence). The germline V and J ends were trimmed by 6 bases and 0 bases, with 14 bases remaining between them. Here the CDR3 reads CASSRRQATNYGYTF. The CDR3, as DNA: TGTGCCAGTAGCCGAAGACAGGCAACTAACTATGGCTACACCTTC.

The CDR3 loop is CASSYWSREGGETQYF. CDR3 coding DNA: TGTGCCAGCAGTTACTGGTCGCGGGAAGGAGGAGAGACCCAGTACTTC. The rearrangement links TRBV6-5 to TRBJ2-5; D is possibly TRBD2 (6 bases). Per germline, CDR1 MNHEY and CDR2 SVGAGI. Trimming removed 1 base at V and 4 bases at J, with 16 bases between. The CDR3 spans 16 residues.

This chain connects TRBV30 to TRBJ2-2; TRBD2 matches at 7 bases. V lost 8 bases and J lost 2; bases outside the gene matches: 8. The germline V gene has CDR1 GTSNPN and CDR2 SVGIG (reference sequence). The CDR3 runs 14 residues. The CDR3 reads CAGQGLSNTGELFF. The CDR3 bases are TGTGCCGGGCAGGGACTATCTAACACCGGGGAGCTGTTTTTT. The full variable domain, completed using reference TRBV30 and TRBJ2-2, is SQTIHQWPATLVQPVGSPLSLECTVEGTSNPNLYWYRQAAGRGLQLLFYSVGIGQISSEVPQNLSASRPQDRQFILSSKKLLLSDSGFYLCAGQGLSNTGELFFGEGSRLTVL.

V and J are TRBV7-9 and TRBJ2-5, with a possible D match to TRBD1 (6 bases). Germline-derived CDR1 and CDR2 are SEHNR and FQNEAQ (reference sequence). The CDR3 sequence is 15 residues long. V gave up 4 bases and J gave up 0 bases, with 12 bases separating them. The CDR3 loop reads CASSSSTGYQETQYF. CDR3 bases: TGTGCCAGCAGCTCATCAACAGGGTACCAAGAGACCCAGTACTTC.

The genes are TRBV5-1 and TRBJ2-7; 8 bases are shared with TRBD1. Looked up from germline, CDR1 is SGHRS and CDR2 is YFSETQ. The CDR3 is 13 amino acids. V dropped 6 bases and J dropped 4; count of bases not matched to a gene: 6. CDR3 sequence: CASTRDRTYEQYF. The CDR3 DNA follows: TGCGCCAGCACACGGGACAGGACTTACGAGCAGTACTTC.

The CDR3 spells CASSSQGAISHYNEQFF. CDR3 nucleotides: TGTGCCAGCAGCTCCCAGGGGGCTATCAGCCACTACAATGAGCAGTTCTTC. The rearrangement links TRBV11-2 to TRBJ2-1; 8 bases map to TRBD1. The CDR3 is 17 amino acids. Per germline, CDR1 SGHAT and CDR2 FQNNGV. Trimming at V came to 4 bases and at J to 3 bases, leaving 11 bases not matched to a gene.

This chain connects TRBV5-1 to TRBJ1-2; TRBD1 might be the D (6 bases). CDR1 is SGHRS and CDR2 is YFSETQ in the germline V gene. The ends were cut back, 4 bases at V and 4 bases at J, with 20 bases in the middle. CDR3 length: 16 amino acids. CDR3 sequence: CASSAPGEGGIYGYTF. CDR3 nucleotide sequence: TGCGCCAGCAGCGCACCAGGGGAAGGGGGAATCTATGGCTACACCTTC.

The V gene is TRBV30, the J gene TRBJ2-7, with D perhaps TRBD2 (6 bases). V was trimmed by 4 bases and J by 6 bases, leaving 16 bases between them. The CDR3 spans 13 residues. The V gene's germline CDR1 is GTSNPN and CDR2 SVGIG (reference sequence). CDR3 region: CAWTGNIGGEQYF. DNA for the CDR3: TGTGCCTGGACAGGGAATATCGGGGGCGAGCAGTACTTC.

The rearrangement uses TRBV6-5 and TRBJ2-5; 10 positions match TRBD2. V dropped 6 bases and J dropped 8; count of bases not matched to a gene: 9. The CDR3 is 14 residues long. The germline gives CDR1 MNHEY, CDR2 SVGAGI. CDR3: CASSLSSGGSTQYF. The CDR3 DNA reads TGTGCCAGCAGCCTATCTAGCGGGGGATCTACCCAGTACTTC.

The chain is built from TRBV6-5 and TRBJ2-5, with 7 bases that match TRBD2. V gave up 2 bases and J gave up 5 bases; unmatched junction bases: 8. Germline values: CDR1 MNHEY, CDR2 SVGAGI. CDR3 length: 15 residues. CDR3 in DNA: TGTGCCAGCAGTTACGAAGCGCGGGGGTGGGAGACCCAGTACTTC. Translated, it gives CASSYEARGWETQYF.

The chain recombines TRBV7-2 with TRBJ2-3; no firm D call. The germline V and J ends were trimmed by 1 base and 0 bases, with 8 bases remaining between them. The CDR3 has 15 amino acids. The V gene's germline CDR1 is SGHTA and CDR2 FQGNSA. The DNA of the CDR3 is TGTGCCAGCAGCTTAGTAGCTGCAAGCACAGATACGCAGTATTTT. Protein product: CASSLVAASTDTQYF.

About this clone: No conserved phenylalanine or tryptophan is present at the end of the CDR3, so a read error is the likely explanation. Because the CDR3's place on the DNA is in doubt, the DNA is left out and the CDR3 is given as listed by TCRdb. The V call is TRBV10-1, the J call TRBJ1-4; no DNA check was done on the table's D call, TRBD1. With termini counted, the CDR3 has 10 amino acids. Germline-derived CDR1 and CDR2 are WNHNN and SYGVQD (reference sequence). The CDR3 loop reads CASSEGQGWI.

The chain uses TRBV19 and TRBJ1-1; the D is unclear. Germline CDR1 is LNHDA and CDR2 is SQIVND (reference sequence). The CDR3 runs to 13 residues. Trimming removed 4 bases from V and 5 bases from J, with 11 bases in between. The CDR3 nucleotides are TGTGCCAGTAGTAGGCAGGATCGAACTGAAGCTTTCTTT. It is translated as CASSRQDRTEAFF.

The chain carries TRBV7-2 and TRBJ2-1; possibly TRBD2 for D (5 bases). V lost 2 bases and J lost 15, with 11 bases in between. Germline loops: CDR1 SGHTA, CDR2 FQGNSA. CDR3 size: 11 residues. In DNA form, the CDR3 reads TGTGCCAGCAGCTTATTAGCGATCCCGTTCTTC. This translates into CASSLLAIPFF.

The chain carries TRBV4-1 and TRBJ2-3; D is perhaps TRBD2 (5 bases). Germline assignment: CDR1 MGHRA and CDR2 YSYEKL. V lost 8 bases, J lost 6 bases, and 9 bases lay in between. The CDR3 consists of 11 residues. The CDR3 coding sequence is TGCGCCAGCGGGCGGGCTGATACGCAGTATTTT. Translated, it gives CASGRADTQYF.

The chain joins TRBV9 to TRBJ2-7, with TRBD1 matching 9 bases. Trimming took 5 bases from V and 3 from J; bases not matched to a gene: 9. CDR3 length: 15 residues. The V gene's germline CDR1 is SGDLS and CDR2 YYNGEE. CDR3 residues: CASSPEGTGFYEQYF. CDR3 DNA sequence: TGTGCCAGCAGTCCAGAGGGGACAGGGTTCTACGAGCAGTACTTC.

The CDR3 DNA reads TGTGCCAGCAGAAACGCGTGGGGGGGGGATTTTAATGAAAAACTGTTTTTT. Its protein product is CASRNAWGGDFNEKLFF. The chain carries TRBV9 and TRBJ1-4; TRBD1 is a possible D gene (5 bases). CDR1 is SGDLS and CDR2 is YYNGEE in the germline V gene. The length of the CDR3 is 17 residues. Trimming stripped 5 bases from V and 4 bases from J, with 21 bases between.

The chain uses TRBV4-2 and TRBJ1-5; weak D call: TRBD1 (6 bases). The CDR3 is 20 residues long. CDR1 and CDR2 (germline): LGHNA, YNFKEQ. Trimming pared 4 bases from V and 0 bases from J, leaving 25 bases between. The CDR3 sequence: CASSPLSLGQTHYSNQPQHF. The CDR3 nucleotides are TGTGCCAGCAGCCCACTAAGTCTCGGACAGACTCATTATAGCAATCAGCCCCAGCATTTT.

V is TRBV29-1 and J is TRBJ1-2; TRBD1 aligns across 9 bases. Germline V gives CDR1 SQVTM, CDR2 ANQGSEA. V lost 7 bases, J lost 3 bases, and 9 bases stayed unmatched. The CDR3 totals 14 residues. The CDR3 loop is CSASRQGVDYGYTF. As DNA, the CDR3 is TGCAGCGCCTCACGACAGGGGGTGGACTATGGCTACACCTTC.

CDR3 DNA sequence: TGTGCCAGCAGCCCGGCCGCTGGGGCGGCCTCCTACGAGCAGTACTTC. Encoded protein: CASSPAAGAASYEQYF. The chain employs TRBV5-6 and TRBJ2-7; D perhaps matches TRBD1 (5 bases). V dropped 4 bases and J dropped 0 bases, with 17 bases sitting between them. CDR1 and CDR2 (germline): SGHDT, YYEEEE. The CDR3 spans 16 residues.

The chain recombines TRBV18 with TRBJ2-1; 11 nucleotides line up with TRBD2. Germline V gene lookup returns CDR1 KGHSH and CDR2 LQKENI. The CDR3 consists of 15 residues. The V segment lost 3 bases and the J segment 7 bases; nucleotides outside the gene matches: 5. CDR3 bases: TGTGCCAGCTCACCGACGACTAGCGGGGATAATGAGCAGTTCTTC. Its protein product is CASSPTTSGDNEQFF.

This sequence joins TRBV7-5 and TRBJ1-5; the D call of TRBD1 is as the table states it, not checked on the DNA. TRBV7-5 is marked as a pseudogene. The CDR3 is 14 residues long. The CDR3 coding sequence is TGTGCCAGAAGCCCCGGACAGGGGGGTCAGCCCCAGCATTTT. Encoded protein: CARSPGQGGQPQHF.

The chain has TRBV4-3 and TRBJ1-3; D perhaps matches TRBD1 (6 bases). V was pared by 0 bases and J by 0 bases, with 9 bases between. Germline V gene lookup returns CDR1 LGHNA and CDR2 YSLEER. This CDR3 contains 16 residues. CDR3 sequence: CASSQEDRFSGNTIYF. Here the CDR3 DNA reads TGCGCCAGCAGCCAAGAAGACAGGTTCTCTGGAAACACCATATATTTT.

The chain links TRBV4-3 to TRBJ2-3; 7 bases line up with TRBD2. The CDR3 runs to 15 residues. Trimming cost V 1 base and J 2 bases; bases outside gene matches: 3. The germline CDR1 and CDR2 sequences are LGHNA and YSLEER. CDR3 DNA: TGCGCCAGCAGCCAAGGGACTAGTGTCACAGATACGCAGTATTTT. It translates to CASSQGTSVTDTQYF.

The rearrangement joins TRBV7-7 to TRBJ2-6; D is possibly TRBD2 (7 bases). Germline V gives CDR1 SSHAT, CDR2 FNYEAQ (reference sequence). This CDR3 region has 19 residues. V was clipped by 1 base and J by 4 bases, with 20 bases between them. This CDR3 is CASSLGPGEGVYGANVLTF. In nucleotides, the CDR3 is TGTGCCAGCAGCTTAGGCCCAGGGGAGGGGGTTTACGGGGCCAACGTCCTGACTTTC.

The V gene is TRBV7-9, the J gene TRBJ1-1; D remains unclear. This CDR3 has 12 residues. V was clipped by 3 bases and J by 4 bases, with 6 bases between them. Germline CDR1 and CDR2: SEHNR and FQNEAQ (reference sequence). In nucleotides, the CDR3 is TGTGCCAGCAGCTTCTACGGCACTGAAGCTTTCTTT. Its translation is CASSFYGTEAFF.